The rows below give T cell receptor beta chains drawn from one sample of a study of blood T cells in healthy people across ages. In TCRdb, the 5' RACE reads were re-called with MiXCR into one record per CDR3 protein. The data contain 550,000 to 700,000 distinct CDR3 sequences, about 25% of them seen just once; the ten biggest clones take up about a fifth. The sequenced sample was blood. Receptors were obtained from a woman in her 70s in good health. Both conserved end residues are part of each CDR3. The D gene is left open where the match is weak. Clone size is stated in some rows and not others, as once, few, many or a class when expanded.

clone_size j_call v_call d_call cdr3_nt cdr3_aa
few TRBJ1-2 TRBV29-1 NA TGCAGCGTCAGTAGGGTCGGCTATGGCTACACCTTC CSVSRVGYGYTF
once TRBJ1-2 TRBV4-3 NA TGCGCCAGCAGCCAAGATCGTGCGGGGAGCTATGGCTACACCTTC CASSQDRAGSYGYTF
NA TRBJ2-7 TRBV20-1 NA TGCAGTGCTAGACGGCATGGTGGCGAGCAGTACTTC CSARRHGGEQYF
NA TRBJ1-5 TRBV5-1 NA TGCGCCAGCAGGGTCGACTACAATCAGCCCCAGCATTTT CASRVDYNQPQHF
few TRBJ1-1 TRBV5-1 TRBD1 TGCGCCGGCAGCTTGGGACAGGGCGGGGCTTTCTTT CAGSLGQGGAFF
once TRBJ2-7 TRBV4-2 NA TGTGCCAGCAGCCTCACACCCCCGGAGCAGTACTTC CASSLTPPEQYF
few TRBJ2-5 TRBV7-8 NA TGTGCCAGCAGCTTAGCGAGGGGAGGGGGGGTACAAGAGACCCAGTACTTC CASSLARGGGVQETQYF
few TRBJ2-5 TRBV7-2 TRBD2 TGTGCCAGCAGCCTGGGACTAGCGGGGGGGCCGATCGGAAAGACCCAGTACTTC CASSLGLAGGPIGKTQYF
NA TRBJ2-1 TRBV24-1 TRBD1 TGTGCCACCAGTGTCGGGACAGGGGTCCCCAATGAGCAGTTCTTC CATSVGTGVPNEQFF
NA TRBJ2-5 TRBV5-6 TRBD1 TGTGCCAGCAGCTTGCACAGGGGGCTCAGTGAGTACTTC CASSLHRGLSEYF
NA TRBJ1-1 TRBV7-3 TRBD1 TGTGCCAGCAGCAAGAACGGACAGGGGGCGAGCACTGAAGCTTTCTTT CASSKNGQGASTEAFF
NA TRBJ1-2 TRBV9 TRBD1 TGTGCCAGCAGCGTAGCAGAGGGAGTTCGACAGGGGGATGGCTACACCTTC CASSVAEGVRQGDGYTF
few TRBJ2-7 TRBV5-1 TRBD1 TGCGCCAGCAGCTCGCGGCAGACAGGGAGCTCCTACGAGCAGTACTTC CASSSRQTGSSYEQYF
few TRBJ2-3 TRBV7-3 NA TGTGCCAGCAGCTTATTTGCGGGGCACACCCTTAGCACAGATACGCAGTATTTT CASSLFAGHTLSTDTQYF
NA TRBJ2-1 TRBV6-4 NA TGTGCCAGCAGTAGAGGTGGGACCCGTGGCAATGAGCAGTTCTTC CASSRGGTRGNEQFF
few TRBJ2-1 TRBV7-2 TRBD2 TGTGCCAGCAGCTACCAGAGCGGGGGCGTATACAATGAGCAGTTCTTC CASSYQSGGVYNEQFF
once TRBJ1-1 TRBV5-1 TRBD1 TGCGCCAGCAGCTCGAATGGACAGGCCTACCTAAACACTGAAGCTTTCTTT CASSSNGQAYLNTEAFF
few TRBJ2-5 TRBV6-6 TRBD1 TGTGCCAGCAGTTACCCCCAGGGGGCCCAAGAGACCCAGTACTTC CASSYPQGAQETQYF
once TRBJ1-1 TRBV19 TRBD1 TGTGCCAGCCAGTCTATCGGGACAGGGGGCCGCACTGAAGCTTTCTTT CASQSIGTGGRTEAFF
NA TRBJ1-1 TRBV7-9 NA TGTGCCAGCAGCCCTACATACGAAGCTTTCTTT CASSPTYEAFF
NA TRBJ2-3 TRBV7-2 NA TGTGCCAGCAGCTCACTGCTACGGAGAGGGTGGACAGATACGCAGTATTTT CASSSLLRRGWTDTQYF
few TRBJ1-5 TRBV3-1 TRBD1 TGTGCCAGCAGCCGAGGCACAGGGGCGGTGAGCAATCAGCCCCAGCATTTT CASSRGTGAVSNQPQHF
few TRBJ1-1 TRBV6-4 NA TGTGCCAGCAAGCCAGGCCCCTTGAACACTGAAGCTTTCTTT CASKPGPLNTEAFF
NA TRBJ1-2 TRBV12-3/TRBV12-4 TRBD1 TGTGCCAGCAGGGGGACAGGAGCAGGCTATGGCTACACCTTC CASRGTGAGYGYTF
NA TRBJ1-2 TRBV7-9 NA TGTGCCAGCAGGTCTGGAGAGGACTATGGCTACACCTTC CASRSGEDYGYTF
few TRBJ2-2 TRBV29-1 NA TGCAGCGTGGGACATTCCCCCACCGGGGAGCTGTTTTTT CSVGHSPTGELFF
few TRBJ1-2 TRBV2 NA TGTGCCAGCAGTGACCAGGACTATGGCTACACCTTC CASSDQDYGYTF
NA TRBJ1-2 TRBV4-1 NA TGCGCCAGCAGCCCGGAGGTCTTGAACTATGGCTACACCTTC CASSPEVLNYGYTF
few TRBJ2-5 TRBV12-3/TRBV12-4 NA TGTGCCAGCAGAAGGGGGAGAGGGCAAGAGACCCAGTACTTC CASRRGRGQETQYF
many TRBJ2-2 TRBV9 TRBD2 TGTGCCAGCAGCCTGGGACTACTGAACACCGGGGAGCTGTTTTTT CASSLGLLNTGELFF
once TRBJ1-2 TRBV5-4 TRBD1 TGTGCCAGCAGATCACAGGGGTTTGCTGGCTACACCTTC CASRSQGFAGYTF
NA TRBJ2-1 TRBV20-1 TRBD2 TGCAGTGCTCGCAACCCTCAGCGGGGGGGCGATGAGCAGTTCTTC CSARNPQRGGDEQFF
few TRBJ1-2 TRBV3-1 NA TGTGCCAGCACCGCAGCAGGGTACTATGGCTACACCTTC CASTAAGYYGYTF
NA TRBJ1-1 TRBV7-6 NA TGTGCCAGCAGCCTAAGTGAGGGTGGGACTGAAGCTTTCTTT CASSLSEGGTEAFF
NA TRBJ2-7 TRBV7-9 NA TGTGCCAGCAGCTTAGCGCCCGGGTACGAGCAGTACTTC CASSLAPGYEQYF
NA TRBJ1-4 TRBV29-1 TRBD1 TGCAGCGTGTTTCCGGGACAGGCTAATGAAAAACTGTTCTTT CSVFPGQANEKLFF
few TRBJ1-3 TRBV13 NA TGTGCCAGCAGCCTGGGGGGAGGGGGAAACTCTGGAAACACCATATATTTT CASSLGGGGNSGNTIYF
NA TRBJ2-1 TRBV7-8 TRBD2 TGTGCCAGCAGCGCGGACCACGGGGGGGGTTACAATGAGCAGTTCTTC CASSADHGGGYNEQFF
NA TRBJ1-6 TRBV7-9 NA TGTGCCAGCAGCTTAGAGAGTTATAATTCACCCCTCCACTTT CASSLESYNSPLHF
many TRBJ1-1 TRBV7-2 NA TGTGCCAGCAGCTTAGTGGGGCAGTTAAACACTGAAGCTTTCTTT CASSLVGQLNTEAFF
few TRBJ1-2 TRBV11-2 NA TGTGCCAGCAGCCCGACCCTCTCGGACTATGGCTACACCTTC CASSPTLSDYGYTF
few TRBJ2-7 TRBV7-9 NA TGTGCCAGCAGCTTAGGTAGTGGGGGCGATCGCTACGAGCAGTACTTC CASSLGSGGDRYEQYF
NA TRBJ1-2 TRBV29-1 NA TGCAGCGTGCCGGGCACAGCCCATGGCTACACCTTC CSVPGTAHGYTF
NA TRBJ1-1 TRBV7-2 NA TGTGCCAGCAGCCTCCGGGACAACACTGAAGCTTTCTTT CASSLRDNTEAFF
few TRBJ2-7 TRBV7-9 TRBD1 TGTGCCAGCAGCGATCCGGGACAGGGCGTCTACGAGCAGTACTTC CASSDPGQGVYEQYF